This TCR beta chain was captured by sequencing in a study of control samples from healthy donors and cancer patients. Germline values: CDR1 SNHLY, CDR2 FYNNEI. The CDR3 spans 12 residues. Trimming cost V 5 bases and J 4 bases, with 8 bases left between them. Profiling relied on immunoSEQ multiplex PCR, and the TCRdb table lists in-frame clones only, not all of them. The data show 95,000 to 150,000 clones, approximately 91% seen once. The rearrangement joins TRBV2 to TRBJ1-2, with unresolved D. The receptor comes from a woman aged 18-29 years in good health. The sample comprised blood. As DNA, the CDR3 is TGTGCCAGCAGTCAGGAGACCTATGGCTACACCTTC. Its translation is CASSQETYGYTF.